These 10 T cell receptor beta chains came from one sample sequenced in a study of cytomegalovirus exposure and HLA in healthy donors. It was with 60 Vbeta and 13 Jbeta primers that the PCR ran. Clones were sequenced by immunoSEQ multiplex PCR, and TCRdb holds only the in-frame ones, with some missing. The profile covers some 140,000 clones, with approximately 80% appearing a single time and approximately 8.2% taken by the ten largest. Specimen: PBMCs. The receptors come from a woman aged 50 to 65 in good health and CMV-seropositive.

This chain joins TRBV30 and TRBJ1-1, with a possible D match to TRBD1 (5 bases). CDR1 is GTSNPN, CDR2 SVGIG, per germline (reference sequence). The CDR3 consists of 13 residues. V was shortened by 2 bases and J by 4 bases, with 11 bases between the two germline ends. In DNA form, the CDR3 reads TGTGCCTGGAGTTTCCCGGACACCACTGAAGCTTTCTTT. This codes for CAWSFPDTTEAFF.

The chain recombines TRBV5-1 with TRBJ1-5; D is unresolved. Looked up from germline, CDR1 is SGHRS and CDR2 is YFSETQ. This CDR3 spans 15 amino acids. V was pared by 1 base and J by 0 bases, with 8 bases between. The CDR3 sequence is CASSLTGNSNQPQHF. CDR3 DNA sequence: TGCGCCAGCAGCTTGACGGGTAATAGCAATCAGCCCCAGCATTTT.

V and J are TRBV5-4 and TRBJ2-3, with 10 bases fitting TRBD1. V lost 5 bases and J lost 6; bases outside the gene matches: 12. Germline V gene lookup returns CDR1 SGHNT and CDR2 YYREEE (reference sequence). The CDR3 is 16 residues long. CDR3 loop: CASSGTGATFYDTQYF. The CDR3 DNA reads TGTGCCAGCAGTGGGACAGGGGCTACCTTTTATGATACGCAGTATTTT.

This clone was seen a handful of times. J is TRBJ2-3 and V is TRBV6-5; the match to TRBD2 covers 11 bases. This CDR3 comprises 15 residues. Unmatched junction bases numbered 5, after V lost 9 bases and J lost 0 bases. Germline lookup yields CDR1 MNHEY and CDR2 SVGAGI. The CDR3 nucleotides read TGTGCCAGTCGACTAGCGGGGTATAGCACAGATACGCAGTATTTT. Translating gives CASRLAGYSTDTQYF.

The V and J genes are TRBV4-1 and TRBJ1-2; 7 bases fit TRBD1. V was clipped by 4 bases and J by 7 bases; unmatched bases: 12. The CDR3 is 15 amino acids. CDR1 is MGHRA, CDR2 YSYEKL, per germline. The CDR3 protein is CASSRLDREGGGYTF. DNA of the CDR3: TGCGCCAGCAGCCGGTTAGACAGGGAAGGGGGTGGCTACACCTTC.

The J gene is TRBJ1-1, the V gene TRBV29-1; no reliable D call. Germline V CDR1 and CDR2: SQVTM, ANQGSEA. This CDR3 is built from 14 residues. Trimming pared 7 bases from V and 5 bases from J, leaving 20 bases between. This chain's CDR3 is CSARPTGVGTEAFF. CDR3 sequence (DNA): TGCAGCGCAAGACCAACCGGGGTAGGAACTGAAGCTTTCTTT.

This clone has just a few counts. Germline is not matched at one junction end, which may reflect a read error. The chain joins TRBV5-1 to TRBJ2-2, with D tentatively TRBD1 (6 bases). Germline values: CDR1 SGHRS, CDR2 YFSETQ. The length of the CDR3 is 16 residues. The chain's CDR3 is CANSLRQGKNTGELFF. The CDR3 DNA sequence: TGCGCCAACAGCTTGAGGCAGGGGAAAAACACCGGGGAGCTGTTTTTT.

The CDR3 spells CASSLNPASTGTEAFF. The CDR3 DNA reads as TGTGCCAGCAGCTTAAACCCCGCGAGCACCGGCACTGAAGCTTTCTTT. The chain recombines TRBV7-3 with TRBJ1-1; D gene unclear. The germline V and J ends were trimmed by 1 base and 4 bases, with 16 bases remaining between them. This CDR3 has 16 amino acids. From germline, CDR1 is SGHTA and CDR2 FQGTGA.

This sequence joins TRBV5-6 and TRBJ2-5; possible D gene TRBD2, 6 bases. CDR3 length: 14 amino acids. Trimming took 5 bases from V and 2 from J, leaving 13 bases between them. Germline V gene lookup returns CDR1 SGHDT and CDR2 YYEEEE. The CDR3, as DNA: TGTGCCAGCAGTTTCTCCGGGACTCAAGAGACCCAGTACTTC. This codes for CASSFSGTQETQYF.

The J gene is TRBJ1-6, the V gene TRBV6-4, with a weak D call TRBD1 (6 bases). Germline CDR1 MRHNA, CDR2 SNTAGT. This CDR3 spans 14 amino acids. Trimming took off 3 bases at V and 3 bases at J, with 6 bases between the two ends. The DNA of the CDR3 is TGTGCCAGCAGTGAACAGGGCTATAATTCACCCCTCCACTTT. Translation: CASSEQGYNSPLHF.